This is a list of T cell receptor beta chains from one sample in a study of cytomegalovirus exposure and HLA in healthy donors. Only in-frame clones appear in the TCRdb table, and some are missing; sequencing was by immunoSEQ multiplex PCR. The sample yields approximately 150,000 clones, around 75% seen once. The source material was PBMCs. The receptors shown here come from a female donor in good health and CMV-seronegative. Both conserved end residues are trimmed from each CDR3.

CDR3 protein	V gene	J gene
ASSPRGRGTDTQY	TRBV18	TRBJ2-3
ASSHRLAYNEQF	TRBV4-3	TRBJ2-1
ASSRGQSGEQY	TRBV4-2	NA
ASSLHGNTEAF	TRBV27	TRBJ1-1
ASLYGEYTEAF	TRBV2	TRBJ1-1
ASSQGGTGSGNTIY	TRBV4-3	TRBJ1-3
ASSRGLAGGATGELF	TRBV7-2	TRBJ2-2
ASSRSPGTYEQY	TRBV7-2	TRBJ2-7
ASSDRVSNQPQH	TRBV7-8	TRBJ1-5
ASSRLRDRGTNSGNTIY	TRBV5-6	TRBJ1-3
ASSDRQGGEQY	TRBV6-5	TRBJ2-7
ASSQGLQGVNYGYT	TRBV4-3	TRBJ1-2
ASSSSTGRYEQY	TRBV19	TRBJ2-7
ASSLGGRGTGELF	TRBV7-6	TRBJ2-2
ASSLLGQGYGYT	TRBV7-9	TRBJ1-2
ASSPLGDGFPGANVLT	TRBV7-3	TRBJ2-6
ASKEGTTDTQY	TRBV2	TRBJ2-3